This T cell receptor (beta chain) was recorded in a study of blood T cells in healthy people across ages. Study-level results: In the absence of known donor CMV status, changes in expanded clonotypes were possibly confounded. Unsorted PBMCs ruled out conclusive naive versus antigen-experienced comparison.

Then a second PCR, running about 6 to 12 cycles, was carried out with a sample-barcoded 5' primer and a J-beta primer mix. From the 5' RACE reads, TCRdb called clonotypes with MiXCR, one entry per CDR3 protein. The sample consists of about 1.7 million distinct CDR3 sequences, under 30% of them appearing once. The CDR3 has 14 residues. The germline CDR1 and CDR2 sequences are SGHRS and YFSETQ. Trimming pared 0 bases from V and 1 base from J, leaving 7 bases between. This clonotype was counted many times. Its antigen is not identified. The chain combines TRBV5-1 with TRBJ1-1, with unresolved D. The receptor was derived from a woman aged 30 to 39 in good health. Material for sequencing was blood. CDR3 sequence reads: CASSLEGRNTEAFF. CDR3 in DNA: TGCGCCAGCAGCTTGGAAGGCCGGAACACTGAAGCTTTCTTT.